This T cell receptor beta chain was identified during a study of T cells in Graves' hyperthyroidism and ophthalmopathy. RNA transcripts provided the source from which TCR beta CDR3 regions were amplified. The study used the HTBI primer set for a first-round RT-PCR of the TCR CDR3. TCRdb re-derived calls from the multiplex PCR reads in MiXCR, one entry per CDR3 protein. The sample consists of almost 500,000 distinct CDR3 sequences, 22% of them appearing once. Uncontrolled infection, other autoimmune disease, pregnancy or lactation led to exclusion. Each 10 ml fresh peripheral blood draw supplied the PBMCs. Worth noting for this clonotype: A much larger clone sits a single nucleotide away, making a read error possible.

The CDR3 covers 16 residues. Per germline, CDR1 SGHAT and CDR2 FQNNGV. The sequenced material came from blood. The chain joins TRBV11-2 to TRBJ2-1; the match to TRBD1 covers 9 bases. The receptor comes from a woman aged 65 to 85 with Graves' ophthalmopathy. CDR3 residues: CASSLGDRVSYNGQFF. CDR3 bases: TGTGCCAGCAGCTTGGGGGACAGGGTTTCCTACAATGGGCAGTTCTTC.